This T cell receptor beta chain was captured by sequencing in a study of shared clonotypes between healthy human individuals. As to this clone: No antigen is known for it.

Selected positively for CCR7 and CD45RO-negative, naive CD8 cells excluded terminally differentiated effector memory CD45RA+ cells. The germline V and J ends were trimmed by 3 bases and 7 bases, with 18 bases remaining between them. Germline loops: CDR1 MNHNS, CDR2 SASEGT. The CDR3 loop spans 15 amino acids. Assay: immunoSEQ multiplex PCR; the TCRdb copy retains only in-frame clones and omits some. The sample records more than 2 million clones, approximately 92% being singletons. Study-wide results and limits: Clonotype sharing across several donors was observed for around 4.8% of naive CD4 clonotypes.

The TCR comes from a young man in good health. Some clones in this sample may be carry-over from other donors' samples. V usage is TRBV6-1 and J usage is TRBJ2-5; D call uncertain. The sequenced material came from naive CD8+ T cells from PBMCs. The CDR3 protein is CASSEGTISTGTQYF. Written as DNA, the CDR3 is TGTGCCAGCAGTGAGGGCACAATATCAACGGGGACCCAGTACTTC.